This T cell receptor beta chain was sequenced for a study of cytomegalovirus exposure and HLA in healthy donors. Study results and limitations: That first-cohort TCR clusters tended to co-occur in the 95 to 150 validation repertoires was found in a later analysis. The study listed 164 cytomegalovirus-associated TCR beta chains.

This CDR3 is 14 amino acids long. The germline CDR1 and CDR2 sequences are SGHAT and FQNNGV. V lost 6 bases and J lost 3, with 14 bases in between. Comments on this clone: Its target is unknown.

Profiling relied on immunoSEQ multiplex PCR, and the TCRdb table lists in-frame clones only, not all of them. The table records 110,000 to 150,000 clones, about 86% of them present only once. Separate from the approximately 670-subject first cohort, the approximately 130-subject validation cohort was the one that the donors belonged to. The origin of this receptor is a woman between 18 and 29 years old in good health and CMV-seropositive. The sample consisted of PBMCs. The chain has TRBV11-2 and TRBJ1-2; D is unresolved. DNA of the CDR3: TGTGCCAGCAGTTTACTCGGGGTATACTATGGCTACACCTTC. It is translated as CASSLLGVYYGYTF. Full variable domain (missing parts from reference TRBV11-2 and TRBJ1-2): EAGVAQSPRYKIIEKRQSVAFWCNPISGHATLYWYQQILGQGPKLLIQFQNNGVVDDSQLPKDRFSAERLKGVDSTLKIQPAKLEDSAVYLCASSLLGVYYGYTFGSGTRLTVV.